A single sample gave rise to the 22 T cell receptor beta chains below, sequenced in a study of blood T cell repertoires in COVID-19. TCRdb's copy holds only in-frame clones and misses some; the assay was immunoSEQ multiplex PCR. The profile shows 95,000 to 110,000 clones, approximately 88% of them singletons. Sequencing input: peripheral blood. Source of these receptors: an older woman with acute or convalescent COVID-19.

V usage is TRBV19 and J usage is TRBJ1-5; the match to TRBD1 covers 10 bases. Germline values: CDR1 LNHDA, CDR2 SQIVND (reference sequence). CDR3 length equals 15 residues. V lost 4 bases to trimming and J lost 4 bases; unmatched junction nucleotides: 4. CDR3 amino acids: CASSRDRGGNQPQHF. CDR3 coding DNA: TGTGCCAGTAGTAGGGACAGGGGAGGGAATCAGCCCCAGCATTTT.

The V call is TRBV5-1, the J call TRBJ1-3, with TRBD1 as a possible D gene (5 bases). CDR1 is SGHRS, CDR2 YFSETQ, per germline. This CDR3 region has 15 residues. Trimming shortened V by 0 bases and J by 0 bases, and 7 bases separated the two germline ends. CDR3 bases: TGCGCCAGCAGCTTGGCGGGGGTCTCTGGAAACACCATATATTTT. Protein: CASSLAGVSGNTIYF.

The DNA of the CDR3 is TGCGCCAGCAGCTCGGGTGATTACGGGAGCTCCGGGGGGACCCAGTACTTC. It codes for CASSSGDYGSSGGTQYF. The genes are TRBV5-1 and TRBJ2-5; a weak D match, TRBD2 (6 bases). Germline-derived CDR1 and CDR2 are SGHRS and YFSETQ. This CDR3 comprises 17 residues. Trimming removed 3 bases at V and 7 bases at J, with 25 bases between. The full variable domain, rest sourced from reference TRBV5-1 and TRBJ2-5, is KAGVTQTPRYLIKTRGQQVTLSCSPISGHRSVSWYQQTPGQGLQFLFEYFSETQRNKGNFPGRFSGRQFSNSRSEMNVSTLELGDSALYLCASSSGDYGSSGGTQYFGPGTRLLVL.

The chain carries TRBV29-1 and TRBJ2-3; TRBD2 matches 13 bases. CDR1 and CDR2 (germline): SQVTM, ANQGSEA. The V gene end was trimmed by 4 bases and the J gene end by 5 bases; junction bases not matched to a gene: 3. This CDR3 comprises 14 residues. In DNA, the CDR3 is TGCAGCGTTGGACTAGCGGGGGGTAAAGATACGCAGTATTTT. Amino acids: CSVGLAGGKDTQYF.

The chain employs TRBV4-2 and TRBJ1-2; no clear D gene. V lost 4 bases, J lost 8 bases, and 23 bases lay in between. The CDR3 extends over 16 amino acids. Germline-derived CDR1 and CDR2 are LGHNA and YNFKEQ. This CDR3 is CASSPGRGLLSTGYTF. DNA of the CDR3: TGTGCCAGCAGCCCCGGTCGCGGGCTCCTCTCAACCGGCTACACCTTC.

This sequence joins TRBV7-9 and TRBJ2-1; 11 positions match TRBD2. CDR1 is SEHNR, CDR2 FQNEAQ, per germline (reference sequence). V dropped 7 bases and J dropped 6; count of bases not matched to a gene: 2. There are 13 residues in the CDR3. CDR3 protein: CASTGTSGNEQFF. CDR3 DNA: TGTGCCAGCACCGGGACTAGCGGCAATGAGCAGTTCTTC.

In DNA form, the CDR3 reads TGTGCCTGCGGGACTAGCGGGAGTGGTGAGCAGTTCTTC. Amino acids: CACGTSGSGEQFF. The rearrangement uses TRBV30 and TRBJ2-1, with 14 nucleotides matching TRBD2. CDR3 length: 13 residues. The germline gives CDR1 GTSNPN, CDR2 SVGIG (reference sequence). The V and J ends lost 6 bases and 9 bases, in that order; junction bases with no gene match: 4.

The chain combines TRBV3-1 (or the pseudogene TRBV3-2) with TRBJ1-2; 10 bases agree with TRBD1. This CDR3 contains 15 residues. From germline, CDR1 is LGHDT and CDR2 YNNKEL (reference sequence). V was pared by 4 bases and J by 8 bases, with 10 bases of the junction left unmatched. The CDR3 protein is CASSPWTGGYEGYTF. Written as DNA, the CDR3 is TGTGCCAGCAGCCCCTGGACAGGGGGATATGAGGGCTACACCTTC.

This chain joins TRBV2 and TRBJ1-3; D not resolved. The CDR3 is 13 amino acids. Germline CDR1 SNHLY, CDR2 FYNNEI. Trimming removed 6 bases from V and 2 bases from J, with 8 bases in between. CDR3 sequence reads: CASREGAGNTIYF. The CDR3 DNA reads as TGTGCCAGCAGGGAGGGTGCTGGAAACACCATATATTTT.

The genes are TRBV19 and TRBJ1-4; TRBD1 might be the D (6 bases). The CDR3 extends over 15 amino acids. Trimming shortened V by 7 bases and J by 4 bases, and 16 bases separated the two germline ends. CDR1 is LNHDA and CDR2 is SQIVND in the germline V gene (reference sequence). CDR3 protein: CASMEGGGGNEKLFF. CDR3 sequence (DNA): TGTGCCAGTATGGAGGGGGGAGGGGGTAATGAAAAACTGTTTTTT. Full variable domain (rest looked up from reference TRBV19 and TRBJ1-4): DGGITQSPKYLFRKEGQNVTLSCEQNLNHDAMYWYRQDPGQGLRLIYYSQIVNDFQKGDIAEGYSVSREKKESFPLTVTSAQKNPTAFYLCASMEGGGGNEKLFFGSGTQLSVL.

The chain joins TRBV6-2 or TRBV6-3 to TRBJ1-2; D is perhaps TRBD1 (5 bases). The germline V gene encodes CDR1 MNHEY and CDR2 SVGEGT. V shed 5 bases and J shed 14 bases, with 15 bases lying between them. The CDR3 is 11 amino acids. The CDR3 reads CASSQGPRGTF. The CDR3 DNA reads TGTGCCAGCAGTCAAGGGCCCCGGGGGACCTTC.

V usage is TRBV9 and J usage is TRBJ2-1; 9 bases map to TRBD2. Germline-derived CDR1 and CDR2 are SGDLS and YYNGEE. The CDR3 consists of 18 residues. With V trimmed by 2 bases and J by 7 bases, 16 bases remained unmatched. The CDR3 sequence: CASSVLLGASGRSNEQFF. DNA of the CDR3: TGTGCCAGCAGCGTCCTCTTGGGGGCGAGCGGGAGGAGTAATGAGCAGTTCTTC.

The chain uses TRBV28 and TRBJ1-5; the D is unclear. CDR1 and CDR2 (germline): MDHEN, SYDVKM. This CDR3 spans 16 amino acids. V lost 3 bases and J 0 bases, leaving 12 bases between the germline ends. CDR3: CASSLDRTYSNQPQHF. The CDR3 nucleotides read TGTGCCAGCAGTTTGGACCGGACTTATAGCAATCAGCCCCAGCATTTT.

This chain joins TRBV3-1 (or the pseudogene TRBV3-2) and TRBJ1-3; D not resolved. The CDR3 sequence is 14 residues long. Germline CDR1 reads LGHDT; CDR2 reads YNNKEL (reference sequence). Trimming cost V 3 bases and J 8 bases, with 14 bases left between them. As DNA, the CDR3 is TGTGCCAGCAGCCAGGAAGGCTACGGGGACACCATATATTTT. Its translation: CASSQEGYGDTIYF.

The rearrangement uses TRBV11-1 and TRBJ2-3, with D tentatively TRBD2 (6 bases). V was cut by 5 bases and J by 5 bases, with 17 bases left in between. This CDR3 is 15 amino acids long. CDR1 and CDR2 from the germline V gene are SGHAT and FQDESV (reference sequence). DNA of the CDR3: TGTGCCAGCAGCGCTCTAAAAGGGGAGGTAGATACGCAGTATTTT. Translating gives CASSALKGEVDTQYF.

The gene calls are TRBV24-1 and TRBJ1-2; D unclear. The CDR3 is 13 amino acids. The V and J ends lost 3 bases and 7 bases respectively, with 11 bases between them. Germline assignment: CDR1 KGHDR and CDR2 SFDVKD. The CDR3 DNA sequence: TGTGCCACCAGTGATAGGAGTGGCGGTGGCTACACCTTC. Protein: CATSDRSGGGYTF.

This CDR3 is CASSLLRGAGGADEQFF. CDR3 coding DNA: TGTGCCAGCAGCTTGTTAAGGGGAGCGGGAGGAGCGGATGAGCAGTTCTTC. The chain joins TRBV5-6 to TRBJ2-1; 9 nucleotides match TRBD2. CDR1 and CDR2 from the germline V gene are SGHDT and YYEEEE. V gave up 1 base and J gave up 8 bases; unmatched junction bases: 13. CDR3 length equals 17 residues.

The J gene is TRBJ2-7, the V gene TRBV18; TRBD1 matches 9 bases. Germline V lookup: CDR1 KGHSH, CDR2 LQKENI. V lost 3 bases, J lost 4 bases, and 7 bases stayed unmatched. The CDR3 covers 15 residues. CDR3 in amino acids: CASSPNRGRQYEQYF. The DNA for the CDR3 is TGTGCCAGCTCACCCAACAGGGGGCGGCAATACGAGCAGTACTTC.

The chain is built from TRBV5-1 and TRBJ2-4, with TRBD2 identical over 7 bases. J lost 8 bases, V lost 1 base, and 9 bases had no gene match. CDR1 is SGHRS and CDR2 is YFSETQ in the germline V gene. This CDR3 comprises 15 residues. Here the CDR3 reads CASSLLPGTIDIQYF. DNA for the CDR3: TGCGCCAGCAGCTTGCTGCCCGGGACTATTGACATTCAGTACTTC.

The sample holds one count of this clone. This chain uses TRBV28 with TRBJ2-1, with 15 nucleotides matching TRBD2. This CDR3 contains 18 residues. Germline values: CDR1 MDHEN, CDR2 SYDVKM. With 7 bases clipped from V and 0 bases from J, the junction kept 7 bases outside the gene matches. This chain's CDR3 is CASTGTSGRWSSYNEQFF. CDR3 nucleotides: TGTGCCAGCACCGGGACTAGCGGGAGGTGGAGCTCCTACAATGAGCAGTTCTTC.

The chain couples TRBV27 to TRBJ1-2, with D tentatively TRBD1 (6 bases). The CDR3 has 16 residues. In germline, CDR1 is MNHEY, CDR2 SMNVEV (reference sequence). Trimming removed 5 bases at V and 0 bases at J, with 16 bases between. In DNA form, the CDR3 reads TGTGCCAGCAGTCCCAGGGGCCTTGGCCCTAACTATGGCTACACCTTC. Protein product: CASSPRGLGPNYGYTF.

The chain has TRBV19 and TRBJ2-1, with TRBD2 matching 10 bases. The CDR3 runs to 16 residues. Germline lookup yields CDR1 LNHDA and CDR2 SQIVND (reference sequence). The trim removed 3 bases at V and 4 bases at J, leaving 6 bases unmatched. The CDR3: CASSIYLTSGYNEQFF. As DNA, the CDR3 is TGTGCCAGTAGTATCTATTTGACTAGCGGGTACAATGAGCAGTTCTTC.